This T cell receptor (beta chain) was sequenced in a study of cytomegalovirus exposure and HLA in healthy donors. Nominal health characterized the donors when sampled, though unrecorded immune exposures were likely. Amplification used 60 Vbeta primers and 13 Jbeta primers. The method was immunoSEQ multiplex PCR; TCRdb's version includes in-frame clones alone and lacks a portion of them. The sample has 180,000 or so clones, about four fifths seen once; the top ten hold roughly 2.7%. The germline gives CDR1 KGHSH, CDR2 LQKENI. V lost 1 base, J lost 9 bases, and 9 bases stayed unmatched. This CDR3 has 16 amino acids. This clone was seen a single time. Its antigen remains unidentified. Regarding the study as a whole: Presence/absence analyses assumed roughly uniform sequencing depth across donors. Within the data, a cluster of highly shared sequence variants was likely a sequencing artifact.

This chain uses TRBV18 with TRBJ2-1; TRBD1 agrees at 10 bases. The sample comprised PBMCs. The source is a female donor in good health and CMV-seronegative. The CDR3 coding sequence is TGTGCCAGCTCACCACTAGGGACAGGGGAGTCGTCTGAGCAGTTCTTC. Amino acid sequence: CASSPLGTGESSEQFF. Complete variable domain (other parts from reference TRBV18 and TRBJ2-1): NAGVMQNPRHLVRRRGQEARLRCSPMKGHSHVYWYRQLPEEGLKFMVYLQKENIIDESGMPKERFSAEFPKEGPSILRIQQVVRGDSAAYFCASSPLGTGESSEQFFGPGTRLTVL.